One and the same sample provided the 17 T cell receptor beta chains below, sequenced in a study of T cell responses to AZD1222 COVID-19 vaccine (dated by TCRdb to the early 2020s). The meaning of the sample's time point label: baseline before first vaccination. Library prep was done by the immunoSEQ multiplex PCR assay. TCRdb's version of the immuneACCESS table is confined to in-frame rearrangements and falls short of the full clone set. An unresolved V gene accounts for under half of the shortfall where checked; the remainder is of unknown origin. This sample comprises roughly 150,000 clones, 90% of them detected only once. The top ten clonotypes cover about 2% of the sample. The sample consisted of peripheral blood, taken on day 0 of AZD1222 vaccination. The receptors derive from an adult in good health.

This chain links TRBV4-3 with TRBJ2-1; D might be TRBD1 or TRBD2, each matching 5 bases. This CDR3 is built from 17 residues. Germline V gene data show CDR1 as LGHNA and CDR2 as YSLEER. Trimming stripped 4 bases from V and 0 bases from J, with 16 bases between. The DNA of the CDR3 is TGCGCCAGCAGCCTACCCCCCGGGACGAGCTCCTACAATGAGCAGTTCTTC. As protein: CASSLPPGTSSYNEQFF.

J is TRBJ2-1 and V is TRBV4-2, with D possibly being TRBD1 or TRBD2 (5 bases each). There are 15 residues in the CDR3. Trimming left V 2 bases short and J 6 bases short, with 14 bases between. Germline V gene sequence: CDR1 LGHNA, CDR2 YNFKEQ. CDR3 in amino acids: CASSQTIGAVNEQFF. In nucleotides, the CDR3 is TGTGCCAGCAGCCAAACGATCGGGGCCGTCAATGAGCAGTTCTTC.

The CDR3: CASATGSGDNYGYTF. CDR3 DNA sequence: TGCGCCAGCGCGACAGGGTCAGGGGATAACTATGGCTACACCTTC. The chain combines TRBV23-1 with TRBJ1-2; 7 bases are a match to TRBD1. TRBV23-1 is sorted into the ORF group, with uncertain function. The CDR3 consists of 15 residues. Trimming cost V 8 bases and J 1 base; bases outside gene matches: 10.

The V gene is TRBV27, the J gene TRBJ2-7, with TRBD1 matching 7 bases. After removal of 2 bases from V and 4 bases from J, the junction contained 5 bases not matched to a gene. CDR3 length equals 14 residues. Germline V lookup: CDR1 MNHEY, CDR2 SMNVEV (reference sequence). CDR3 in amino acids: CASSLNRGPYEQYF. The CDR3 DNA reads TGTGCCAGCAGTTTAAACAGGGGACCGTACGAGCAGTACTTC.

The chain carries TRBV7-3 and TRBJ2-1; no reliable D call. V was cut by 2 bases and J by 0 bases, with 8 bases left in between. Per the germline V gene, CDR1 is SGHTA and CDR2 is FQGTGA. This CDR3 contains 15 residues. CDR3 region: CASSLHLSSYNEQFF. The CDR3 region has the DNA TGTGCCAGCAGCTTACATCTGAGCTCCTACAATGAGCAGTTCTTC. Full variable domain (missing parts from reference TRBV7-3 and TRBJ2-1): GAGVSQTPSNKVTEKGKYVELRCDPISGHTALYWYRQSLGQGPEFLIYFQGTGAADDSGLPNDRFFAVRPEGSVSTLKIQRTERGDSAVYLCASSLHLSSYNEQFFGPGTRLTVL.

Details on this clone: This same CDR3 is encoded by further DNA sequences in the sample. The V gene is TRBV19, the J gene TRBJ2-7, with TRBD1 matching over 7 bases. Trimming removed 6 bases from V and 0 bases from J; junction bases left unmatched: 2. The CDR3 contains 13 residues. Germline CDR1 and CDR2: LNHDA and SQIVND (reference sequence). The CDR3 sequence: CASSRDSSYEQYF. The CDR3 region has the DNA TGTGCCAGTAGCAGGGACAGCTCCTACGAGCAGTACTTC.

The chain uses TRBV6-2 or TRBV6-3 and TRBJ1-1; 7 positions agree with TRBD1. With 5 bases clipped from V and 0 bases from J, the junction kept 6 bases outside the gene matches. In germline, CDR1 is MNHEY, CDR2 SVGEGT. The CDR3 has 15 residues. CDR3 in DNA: TGTGCCAGCAGTCCCCGGGACAGAATGAACACTGAAGCTTTCTTT. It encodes CASSPRDRMNTEAFF.

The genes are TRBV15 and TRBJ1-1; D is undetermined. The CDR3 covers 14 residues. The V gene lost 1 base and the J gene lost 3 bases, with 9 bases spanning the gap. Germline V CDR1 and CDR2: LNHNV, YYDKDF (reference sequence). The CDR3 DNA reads TGTGCCACCAGCAGAGGATGGACCTACACTGAAGCTTTCTTT. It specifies CATSRGWTYTEAFF.

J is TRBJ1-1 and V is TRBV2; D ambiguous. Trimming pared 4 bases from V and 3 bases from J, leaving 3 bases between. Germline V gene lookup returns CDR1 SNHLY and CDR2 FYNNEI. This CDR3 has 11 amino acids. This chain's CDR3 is CASSVYTEAFF. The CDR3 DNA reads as TGTGCCAGCAGTGTCTACACTGAAGCTTTCTTT.

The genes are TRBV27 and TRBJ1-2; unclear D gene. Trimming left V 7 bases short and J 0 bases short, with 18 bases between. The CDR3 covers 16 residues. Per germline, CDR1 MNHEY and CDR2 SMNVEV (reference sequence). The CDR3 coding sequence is TGTGCCAGCACCAATCTCCTGGATCTAGCTAACTATGGCTACACCTTC. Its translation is CASTNLLDLANYGYTF.

Here the CDR3 DNA reads TGTGCCAGCAGCCTCGGGACAGAAGAGACCCAGTACTTC. This codes for CASSLGTEETQYF. The chain joins TRBV4-2 to TRBJ2-5; 7 nucleotides agree with TRBD1. The junction had 2 bases not matched to a gene; V was cut back by 4 bases and J by 3 bases. The CDR3 sequence is 13 residues long. Germline V lookup: CDR1 LGHNA, CDR2 YNFKEQ.

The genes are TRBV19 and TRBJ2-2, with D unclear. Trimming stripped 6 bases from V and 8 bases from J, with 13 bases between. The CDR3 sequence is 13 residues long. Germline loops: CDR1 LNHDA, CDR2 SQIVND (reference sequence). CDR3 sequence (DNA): TGTGCCAGTAGCGGGTCCTATTTTGGGGAGCTGTTTTTT. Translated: CASSGSYFGELFF.

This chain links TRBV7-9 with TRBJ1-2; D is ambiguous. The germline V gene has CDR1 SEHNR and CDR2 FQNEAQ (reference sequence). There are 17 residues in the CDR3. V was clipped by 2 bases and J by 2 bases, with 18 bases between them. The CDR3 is CASSLSLGGRSNYGYTF. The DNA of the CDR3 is TGTGCCAGCAGCTTAAGTCTCGGAGGGAGGTCGAACTATGGCTACACCTTC.

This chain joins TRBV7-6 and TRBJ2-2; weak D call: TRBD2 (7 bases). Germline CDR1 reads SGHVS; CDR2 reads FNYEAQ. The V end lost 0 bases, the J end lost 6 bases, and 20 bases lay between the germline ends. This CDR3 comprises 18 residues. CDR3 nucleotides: TGTGCCAGCAGCTTAGCTGTCGGGGGGCCCTCCTGGGCCGGGGAGCTGTTTTTT. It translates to CASSLAVGGPSWAGELFF.

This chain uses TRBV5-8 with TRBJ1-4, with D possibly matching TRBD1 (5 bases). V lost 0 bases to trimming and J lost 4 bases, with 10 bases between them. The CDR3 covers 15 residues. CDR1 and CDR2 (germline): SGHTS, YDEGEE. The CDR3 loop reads CASSLGRDYNEKLFF. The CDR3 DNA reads TGTGCCAGCAGCTTGGGCCGGGACTATAATGAAAAACTGTTTTTT.

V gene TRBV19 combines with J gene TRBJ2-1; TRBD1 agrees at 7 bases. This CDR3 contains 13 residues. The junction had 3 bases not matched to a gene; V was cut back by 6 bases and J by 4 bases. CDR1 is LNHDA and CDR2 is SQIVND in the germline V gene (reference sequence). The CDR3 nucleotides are TGTGCCAGTAGCCGGGACAGTTACAATGAGCAGTTCTTC. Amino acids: CASSRDSYNEQFF.

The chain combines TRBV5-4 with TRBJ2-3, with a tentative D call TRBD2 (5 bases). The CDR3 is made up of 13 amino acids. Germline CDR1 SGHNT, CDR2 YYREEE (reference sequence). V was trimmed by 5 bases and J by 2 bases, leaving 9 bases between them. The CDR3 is CASRPGSTDTQYF. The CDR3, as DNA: TGTGCCAGCAGACCGGGGTCCACAGATACGCAGTATTTT.